This T cell receptor beta chain was obtained from a study of radiotherapy plus CTLA-4 blockade in lung cancer. General study findings and limits: Peripheral blood showed expansion of tumor-derived TCR clones after radiotherapy and ipilimumab.

This CDR3 has 18 amino acids. Looked up from germline, CDR1 is MDHEN and CDR2 is SYDVKM. The ends were cut back, 5 bases at V and 1 base at J, with 18 bases in the middle. Method: immunoSEQ multiplex PCR; TCRdb's copy keeps in-frame clones and lacks some. The sample holds 60,000 to 70,000 clones, roughly 85% seen once. In regard to this clone: Its specificity is unknown.

This specimen was peripheral blood, taken from a patient treated with radiotherapy plus ipilimumab. The chain employs TRBV28 and TRBJ2-6; D may be TRBD2 (5 bases). The sequence derives from a human donor with non-small cell lung cancer who had a complete response to radiotherapy plus ipilimumab. The CDR3 region is CASSPITQWESGANVLTF. The CDR3 DNA sequence: TGTGCCAGCAGTCCAATAACCCAATGGGAGTCTGGGGCCAACGTCCTGACTTTC. Looking up the rest from reference TRBV28 and TRBJ2-6 gives the full variable domain: DVKVTQSSRYLVKRTGEKVFLECVQDMDHENMFWYRQDPGLGLRLIYFSYDVKMKEKGDIPEGYSVSREKKERFSLILESASTNQTSMYLCASSPITQWESGANVLTFGAGSRLTVL.